This T cell receptor (beta chain) was captured by sequencing in a study of radiotherapy plus CTLA-4 blockade in lung cancer (dated by TCRdb to 2016 to 2018). As for the study more broadly: Objective responses occurred in 18% of enrolled patients, and about 30% achieved disease control. What the authors observed across the whole study: After treatment with radiotherapy and ipilimumab, TCR clones that came from tumors expanded in the peripheral blood. Increased serum interferon-beta after radiation, together with early dynamic changes in blood T cell clones, were reported to be the strongest predictors of response.

Notes on this clone: Its recognized antigen is unknown. No much larger clonotype is one base removed from it; base qualities were not supplied.

Library creation used the immunoSEQ multiplex PCR assay. TCRdb took this table from immuneACCESS and kept in-frame rearrangements with V and J called. Such tables lack part of the clones; where checked against another copy, unresolved V genes explain under half of the gap, and the rest is unexplained. The sample records tens of thousands of clones, around 69% of which are singletons. Approximately 2.9% of the sample belongs to the ten largest clones. Focal radiation therapy combined with CTLA-4 blockade (ipilimumab) was tested in patients with chemo-refractory metastatic non-small-cell lung cancer. Taken from cysteine to phenylalanine, the CDR3 has 17 residues. The CDR3 DNA has 51 bases and is translated from base 1. Unmatched junction bases come to 13, with V trimmed by 4 bases and J by 7 bases. Sequences MNHNS (CDR1) and SASEGT (CDR2) are obtained from the germline V gene.

This TCR derives from a human donor with non-small cell lung cancer who had a complete response to radiotherapy plus ipilimumab. Material: peripheral blood, obtained from a patient treated with radiotherapy plus ipilimumab. The rearrangement joined TRBV6-1 to TRBJ2-1; TRBD1 agrees with 10 junctional bases. The base sequence is TGTGCCAGCAGTGCTGGGAGGGACAGGGGAGGTGGAAATGAGCAGTTCTTC. This is translated as CASSAGRDRGGGNEQFF.